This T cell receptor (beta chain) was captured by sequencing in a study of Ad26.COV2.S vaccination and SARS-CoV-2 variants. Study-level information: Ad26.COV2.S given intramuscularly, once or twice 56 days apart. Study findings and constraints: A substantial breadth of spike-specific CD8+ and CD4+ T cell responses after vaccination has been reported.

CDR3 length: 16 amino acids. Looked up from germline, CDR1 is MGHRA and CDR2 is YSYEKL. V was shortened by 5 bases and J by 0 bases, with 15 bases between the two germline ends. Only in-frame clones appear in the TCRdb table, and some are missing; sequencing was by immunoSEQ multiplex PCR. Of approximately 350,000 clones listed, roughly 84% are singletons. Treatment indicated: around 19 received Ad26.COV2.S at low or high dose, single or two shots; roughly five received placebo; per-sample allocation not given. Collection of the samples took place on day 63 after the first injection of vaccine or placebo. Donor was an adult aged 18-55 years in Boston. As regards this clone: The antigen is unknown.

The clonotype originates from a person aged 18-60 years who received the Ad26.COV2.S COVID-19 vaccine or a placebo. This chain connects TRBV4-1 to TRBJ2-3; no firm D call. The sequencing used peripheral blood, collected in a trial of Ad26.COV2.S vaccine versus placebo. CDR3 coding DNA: TGCGCCAGCAGCTCCCGAGTGGCAGCCAGCACAGATACGCAGTATTTT. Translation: CASSSRVAASTDTQYF.